This T cell receptor beta chain was profiled in a study of shared clonotypes between healthy human individuals (dated by TCRdb to 2020 to 2022). In the study overall: The cohort comprised two women and three men aged 18 to 49 years. For each donor, CD4 naive and CD4 memory were each given three plates, CD8 naive was given two plates, and CD8 memory was given one plate. To estimate repertoire size and how much clonotypes are shared between individuals, the study performed deep sequencing of blood TCR repertoires from a handful of healthy adults. Different laboratories and diverse techniques were used to prepare libraries and sequence TCR repertoires, to increase sequencing depth and limit assay-specific biases. Leukapheresis yielded between about 0.85 and 10 billion PBMCs per donor.

CD8 naive samples were obtained by positive selection for CCR7 among CD45RO-negative cells, yielding a CD45RA+CCR7+ population from which TemRA cells were excluded. The donors were healthy, HIV-negative adults who had no recently reported acute infections or vaccinations. Only Caucasian adults living in Nashville, Tennessee, USA were represented among the donors. After blood collection by leukapheresis, PBMCs were isolated using Ficoll-Histopaque density gradient centrifugation and then cryopreserved in the vapor phase of liquid nitrogen. Analytical flow cytometry was used to check the purity and quantity of each magnetically sorted T cell population. Genomic DNA was isolated from each sorted fraction and quantified by UV absorbance on a Nanodrop 2000c. The research as a whole found: Rarefaction of sorted-subset datasets indicated incomplete sequencing despite the large sequencing depth. Compared with non-shared clonotypes, the clonotypes found in all four sorted-subset donors had higher generation probabilities. Naive subsets generally had larger estimated clonotype richness than memory subsets did. Sampling was restricted to blood, and TCR repertoires in tissues likely differ from the TCR repertoires found in blood. Based on pairwise subsampling, the degree of clonotype sharing among donors was expected to be affected by sequencing depth. The small number of donors limited the genetic and exposure-history diversity represented. About 5% of naive CD4, 3.5% of naive CD8, about 2.4% of memory CD4, and roughly 0.4% of memory CD8 clonotypes were shared across a handful of donors.

The CDR3 goes from the cysteine to the phenylalanine over 14 residues. Kept here is only the CDR3 DNA, which spans 42 bases and is read in frame from base 1. V and J are truncated by 3 bases and 0 bases respectively, leaving an intervening sequence of 8 bases. Via the germline V gene, CDR1 is MGHDK and CDR2 SYGVNS. TCR CDR3 regions were amplified from genomic DNA by multiplex PCR using the deep immunoSEQ assay. Extracted genomic DNA from each cell subset was spread evenly across all wells of several immunoSEQ 96-well plates, with each plate serving as a replicate. For sorted subsets, approximately 0.2 ug of genomic DNA, equivalent to 25,000 to 35,000 T cell genomes, went into each replicate PCR. Purified libraries were measured with a Qubit 3.0 fluorometer, size-checked on a Bioanalyzer 2100, and measured again with the KAPA Library Quantification kit. Every immunoSEQ 96-well plate was sequenced on a dedicated single-read 150-cycle Illumina NextSeq 550 flow cell. The authors' analysis ran thus. Because the immunoSEQ output held only junctional sequences and lacked quality scores, the filtering could not match the filtering applied to full-length reads. Sequences were annotated with PyIR, a Python wrapper for IgBLAST v1.9, and V/J genes and CDR3 were assigned using IMGT germline references. Reads were removed for weak V/J assignments (E-value above 1e-6), missing CDR3, stop codons, out-of-frame junctions, or ambiguous translated residues. V3J clonotypes were defined as sequences sharing the same inferred V gene, J gene, and CDR3 amino acid sequence. To compute the percentage overlap between repertoires, the number of shared unique clonotypes was divided by the size of the smaller repertoire. RTK rarefaction, the Chao1 estimator, and Recon v2.1 estimates of unobserved clonotypes were used to assess repertoire richness. OLGA was used to compute generation probabilities for all TCRbeta clonotypes that the gDNA method yielded from a handful of donors. TCRdb re-hosts the immuneACCESS table, in-frame sequences only. Its copies lack some clones; in the studies checked, an unresolved V gene accounts for under half of them, and the cause for the rest is not known. Clone size and the V and J calls come from that table; the DNA yielded D and trimming. Here the sample has under 2,000,000 clones; about 95% occur a single time. Of the sample, 1.2% falls within the top ten clones.

Remarks on this clone: No cognate antigen has been identified for it. No much larger clone exists at a distance of one base, and base qualities are not known.

Sequenced material: naive CD8+ T cells sorted from blood. Sample cell subset or site, as interpreted from the label and publication: CD45RA+CCR7+. The source of this sequence is a man aged 18 to 29 in good health. The chain uses TRBV25-1 and TRBJ2-5, with the identity of the D gene unclear. The nucleotide sequence reads TGTGCCAGCAGTGAGTTAACAGACCAAGAGACCCAGTACTTC. Its coded protein is CASSELTDQETQYF. When the CDR3 is completed using the reference TRBV25-1 and TRBJ2-5 genes on either side, the full variable domain is EADIYQTPRYLVIGTGKKITLECSQTMGHDKMYWYQQDPGMELHLIHYSYGVNSTEKGDLSSESTVSRIRTEHFPLTLESARPSHTSQYLCASSELTDQETQYFGPGTRLLVL.